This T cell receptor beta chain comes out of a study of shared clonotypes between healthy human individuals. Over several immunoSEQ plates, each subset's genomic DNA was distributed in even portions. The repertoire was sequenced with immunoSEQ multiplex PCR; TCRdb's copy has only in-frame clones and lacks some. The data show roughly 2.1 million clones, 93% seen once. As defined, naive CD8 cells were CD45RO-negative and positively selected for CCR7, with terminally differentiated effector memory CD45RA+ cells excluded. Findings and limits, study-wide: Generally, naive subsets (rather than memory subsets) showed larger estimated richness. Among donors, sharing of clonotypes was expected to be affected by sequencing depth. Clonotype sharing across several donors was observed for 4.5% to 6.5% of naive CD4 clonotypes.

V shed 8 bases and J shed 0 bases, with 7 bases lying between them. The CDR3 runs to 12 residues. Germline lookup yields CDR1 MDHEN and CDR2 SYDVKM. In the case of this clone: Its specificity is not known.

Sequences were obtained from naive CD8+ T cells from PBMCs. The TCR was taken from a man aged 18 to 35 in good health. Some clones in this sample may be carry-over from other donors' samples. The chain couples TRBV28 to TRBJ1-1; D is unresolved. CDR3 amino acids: CASGRLNTEAFF. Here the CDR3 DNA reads TGTGCCAGCGGGCGGCTGAACACTGAAGCTTTCTTT.